The entry below gives a single TCR beta chain sequence along with its context. What it recognizes is unknown. The CDR3 covers 16 residues. Germline V gives CDR1 MDHEN, CDR2 SYDVKM. V shed 9 bases, J shed 2 bases, and the junction held 10 bases outside the gene matches. This sample is drawn from a study of vaccination and CD4 T cells after COVID-19. This sample's treatment: approximately nine-day PBMC culture with coronavirus spike peptide pools or control peptides (ViraFEST assay). CD4+ T lymphocytes from the unexposed donor were collected before the COVID-19 pandemic (2011-2018). Sequenced with the Oncomine TCR Beta short-read assay was DNA taken from cultured CD4+ T cells. Genomic DNA was isolated from CD4+ T cells that had been cultured. TCRdb analysed the PCR reads with MiXCR anew, one entry per CDR3 protein. The data hold approximately 9,300 distinct CDR3 sequences, with around a third observed a single time.

The sample was CD4+ T cells from blood, cultured in vitro. The chain couples TRBV28 to TRBJ2-6, with 7 positions matching TRBD2. The sequence was obtained from a human donor in good health. Here the CDR3 reads CASAWGGAAGANVLTF. CDR3 in DNA: TGTGCCAGTGCTTGGGGAGGGGCAGCTGGGGCCAACGTCCTGACTTTC.